Listed below are T cell receptor beta chains from one sample, sequenced in a study of shared clonotypes between healthy human individuals. Using immunoSEQ multiplex PCR, the repertoire was profiled, and TCRdb retains in-frame clones only, with some absent. This table has about 2.4 million clones, approximately 93% appearing once. The specimen was naive CD4+ T cells from PBMCs. The receptors here all came from a man between 18 and 29 years old in good health. Some clones in this sample may be carry-over from other donors' samples. The CDR3 runs from the conserved cysteine through the conserved F or W. The D gene is left open where the match is weak.

j_gene	v_gene	d_gene	CDR3aa
TRBJ2-5	TRBV5-4	NA	CASSLQGTETQYF
TRBJ2-5	TRBV4-2	TRBD2	CASRPKLAGGPGETQYF
TRBJ2-7	TRBV29-1	TRBD1	CSAGKGQVSSYEQYF
TRBJ2-5	TRBV5-4	NA	CASSFGQKETQYF
TRBJ2-5	TRBV9	TRBD2	CASSVVGTSGETQYF
TRBJ1-5	TRBV6-4	NA	CASSDSGARHQPQHF
TRBJ1-3	TRBV19	NA	CASIRDGRDGNTIYF
TRBJ1-2	TRBV6-1	NA	CASSGQAFDYGYTF
TRBJ1-2	TRBV28	NA	CASGDRNYGYTF
TRBJ2-7	TRBV30	NA	CAWSHGETYEQYF
TRBJ1-1	TRBV10-3	NA	CAIRPTPMNTEAFF
TRBJ2-6	TRBV2	TRBD2	CASSGSGAFSSGANVLTF
TRBJ1-1	TRBV11-1	NA	CASSRQRGNTEAFF
TRBJ2-7	TRBV29-1	TRBD2	CSVTAAGRAYEQYF
TRBJ2-7	TRBV7-9	NA	CASSLSPGQLSYEQYF
TRBJ2-3	TRBV5-1	TRBD1	CASSLFGGTGAADTQYF
TRBJ1-2	TRBV9	NA	CASSDGRVIDYGYTF
TRBJ1-4	TRBV5-1	TRBD1	CASSSGTDNEKLFF
TRBJ2-3	TRBV25-1	NA	CASRMGTTDTQYF
TRBJ2-3	TRBV19	NA	CASSIGSTDTQYF
TRBJ2-7	TRBV5-1	NA	CASSLDLSPYEQYF
TRBJ1-2	TRBV7-6	TRBD1	CASSLAQGADGYTF
TRBJ1-5	TRBV6-6	TRBD1	CASSYGTGVNQPQHF
TRBJ1-2	TRBV6-1	NA	CASSMRSPYGYTF
TRBJ1-2	TRBV4-1	NA	CASSQGPYGYTF
TRBJ2-3	TRBV5-1	NA	CASSFRRAGDTQYF
TRBJ2-7	TRBV28	NA	CASSLSRGLREQYF
TRBJ2-7	TRBV6-1	NA	CASTRNSYEQYF
TRBJ2-3	TRBV11-3	NA	CASSLAASTDTQYF
TRBJ1-5	TRBV11-2	TRBD1	CASSWGTGPTAQHF
TRBJ2-2	TRBV19	NA	CASSIERQPNTGELFF
TRBJ2-1	TRBV29-1	NA	CSASMGGGNEQFF
TRBJ2-1	TRBV11-3	TRBD2	CASSPPPGGAHNEQFF
TRBJ1-1	TRBV28	NA	CASSSSGPRAFF
TRBJ1-2	TRBV7-9	NA	CASSLETNGYTF
TRBJ1-5	TRBV6-6	NA	CASRLGGEGQPQHF
TRBJ2-5	TRBV5-4	TRBD1	CASSPMTGEETQYF
TRBJ2-5	TRBV5-6	NA	CASSRQPQETQYF
TRBJ2-7	TRBV6-6	NA	CASSHNMYEQYF
TRBJ2-1	TRBV7-9	NA	CASSLDRVGNEQFF
TRBJ2-5	TRBV11-2	NA	CASSLGETQYF
TRBJ1-4	TRBV28	TRBD1	CASSETGGGEKLFF
TRBJ1-4	TRBV7-2	TRBD1	CASSRVGTEASRGGKLFF
TRBJ2-1	TRBV9	TRBD2	CASSASGSSYNEQFF
TRBJ1-1	TRBV2	NA	CASRGGVGGTEAFF